This T cell receptor beta chain was identified in a study of blood T cell repertoires in COVID-19. This clone showed up just once. Looked up from germline, CDR1 is MNHNY and CDR2 is SVGAGI (reference sequence). CDR3 length: 13 amino acids. V shed 6 bases and J shed 4 bases, with 12 bases lying between them. Clones were sequenced by immunoSEQ multiplex PCR, and TCRdb holds only the in-frame ones, with some missing. Among 100,000 to 150,000 clones listed, about 86% were seen once. This clonotype originated in a woman between 50 and 59 years old with acute or convalescent COVID-19. The chain is built from TRBV6-6 and TRBJ1-2; TRBD1 might be the D (6 bases). What was sequenced was peripheral blood. The CDR3 here is CASSPDRAYGYTF. CDR3 nucleotides: TGTGCCAGCAGCCCGGACAGAGCCTATGGCTACACCTTC.